This TCR beta chain was recorded in a study of T-cell reconstitution after alpha-beta-depleted transplantation in children. Unique molecular identifiers were used to barcode this TCRbeta library. TCRdb itself ran the PCR reads through MiXCR, one entry per CDR3 protein. The profile shows 450,000 to 700,000 distinct CDR3 sequences, over 25% of them singletons. Germline-derived CDR1 and CDR2 are KGHSH and LQKENI. This CDR3 region has 15 residues. Losses at the gene ends were 6 bases for V and 5 bases for J; bases not matched to a gene: 9. Sample: PBMCs, taken before TCRalphabeta/CD19-depleted stem cell transplant. V gene TRBV18 combines with J gene TRBJ2-1, with 8 bases fitting TRBD2. The receptor's source is a boy in the first two years of life with Wiskott-Aldrich syndrome, due to receive a stem cell transplant. CDR3: CASSSTGTRNNEQFF. The CDR3 coding sequence is TGTGCCAGCTCTTCTACCGGGACTAGAAACAATGAGCAGTTCTTC.